One sample yielded the 27 T cell receptor beta chains listed below, sequenced in a study of shared clonotypes between healthy human individuals. Only in-frame clones appear in the TCRdb table, and some are missing; sequencing was by immunoSEQ multiplex PCR. The table lists about 2.2 million clones, 80% to 95% of them singletons, with approximately 1.7% in the top ten. As defined, naive CD8 cells were CD45RO-negative and positively selected for CCR7, with terminally differentiated effector memory CD45RA+ cells excluded. The specimen sequenced was naive CD8+ T cells from PBMCs. The receptor source for this set is a man aged 18 to 35 in good health. Some clones in this sample may be carry-over from other donors' samples.

The chain links TRBV25-1 to TRBJ2-5; 10 positions agree with TRBD1. J lost 4 bases, V lost 6 bases, and 8 bases had no gene match. Germline V gene data show CDR1 as MGHDK and CDR2 as SYGVNS. The CDR3 covers 15 residues. This chain's CDR3 is CASRKRQGAGETQYF. DNA of the CDR3: TGTGCCAGCAGGAAAAGACAGGGGGCCGGAGAGACCCAGTACTTC. Looking up the rest from reference TRBV25-1 and TRBJ2-5 gives the full variable domain: EADIYQTPRYLVIGTGKKITLECSQTMGHDKMYWYQQDPGMELHLIHYSYGVNSTEKGDLSSESTVSRIRTEHFPLTLESARPSHTSQYLCASRKRQGAGETQYFGPGTRLLVL.

The V gene is TRBV13, the J gene TRBJ2-7; D perhaps matches TRBD2 (6 bases). The CDR3 has 16 amino acids. Germline lookup yields CDR1 PRHDT and CDR2 FYEKMQ (reference sequence). The V end was cut by 5 bases, the J end by 1 base, with 18 bases between. The CDR3, as DNA: TGTGCCAGCAGCACCTCTGGGGGGAGGAGGTCCTACGAGCAGTACTTC. This encodes CASSTSGGRRSYEQYF.

This chain joins TRBV10-3 and TRBJ2-3, with D possibly being TRBD2 (7 bases). Germline CDR1 reads ENHRY; CDR2 reads SYGVKD. Trimming shortened V by 2 bases and J by 4 bases, and 19 bases separated the two germline ends. The CDR3 contains 17 residues. CDR3 sequence: CAISETLGRGAADTQYF. The DNA for the CDR3 is TGTGCCATCAGTGAGACCTTAGGCCGGGGGGCGGCAGATACGCAGTATTTT.

The CDR3: CASSLDRGGAYGYTF. The CDR3 DNA follows: TGTGCCAGCAGCTTAGATAGGGGGGGCGCTTATGGCTACACCTTC. This chain links TRBV11-2 with TRBJ1-2; D perhaps matches TRBD1 (6 bases). The V and J ends lost 0 bases and 5 bases respectively, with 13 bases between them. Per germline, CDR1 SGHAT and CDR2 FQNNGV. There are 15 residues in the CDR3. The whole variable domain, filled in from reference TRBV11-2 and TRBJ1-2, reads EAGVAQSPRYKIIEKRQSVAFWCNPISGHATLYWYQQILGQGPKLLIQFQNNGVVDDSQLPKDRFSAERLKGVDSTLKIQPAKLEDSAVYLCASSLDRGGAYGYTFGSGTRLTVV.

The chain joins TRBV28 to TRBJ2-7; 7 bases fit TRBD2. Losses at the gene ends were 5 bases for V and 7 bases for J; bases not matched to a gene: 17. Per germline, CDR1 MDHEN and CDR2 SYDVKM. CDR3 length: 16 amino acids. The CDR3 region is CASSVSFRTRGYEQYF. The CDR3 DNA sequence: TGTGCCAGCAGTGTATCCTTTCGGACGCGGGGGTATGAGCAGTACTTC.

The rearrangement links TRBV19 to TRBJ1-2; D perhaps matches TRBD1 (5 bases). Trimming cost V 6 bases and J 0 bases, with 11 bases left between them. CDR3 length: 14 residues. Germline V lookup: CDR1 LNHDA, CDR2 SQIVND (reference sequence). The CDR3 loop is CASRLTEANYGYTF. The CDR3 nucleotides are TGTGCCAGTAGGCTGACAGAAGCTAACTATGGCTACACCTTC. Full variable domain (missing parts from reference TRBV19 and TRBJ1-2): DGGITQSPKYLFRKEGQNVTLSCEQNLNHDAMYWYRQDPGQGLRLIYYSQIVNDFQKGDIAEGYSVSREKKESFPLTVTSAQKNPTAFYLCASRLTEANYGYTFGSGTRLTVV.

The chain joins TRBV5-1 to TRBJ2-3; 7 bases line up with TRBD2. The V and J ends lost 4 bases and 6 bases, in that order; junction bases with no gene match: 11. Per germline, CDR1 SGHRS and CDR2 YFSETQ. The CDR3 has 15 residues. CDR3 sequence reads: CASSRLQRERDTQYF. CDR3 DNA: TGCGCCAGCAGCCGCCTCCAGCGGGAAAGGGATACGCAGTATTTT.

The chain recombines TRBV29-1 with TRBJ2-5; the D gene is possibly TRBD1 (6 bases). The J call is in doubt because the DNA end fits TRBJ2-7 better. The length of the CDR3 is 13 residues. Germline loops: CDR1 SQVTM, CDR2 ANQGSEA. CDR3 DNA sequence: TGCAGCGTTGAGAAGGGGGTTCCCTACGAGCAGTACTTC. Amino acids: CSVEKGVPYEQYF.

J is TRBJ1-1 and V is TRBV9; no clear D. Germline CDR1 is SGDLS and CDR2 is YYNGEE. Deletions cut 0 bases from V and 5 bases from J, with 14 bases between. The CDR3 is 15 amino acids. CDR3 bases: TGTGCCAGCAGCGTAGGGGTCGGGCATGGGACTGAAGCTTTCTTT. It translates to CASSVGVGHGTEAFF.

Turning to this clone: Additional DNA sequences in this sample encode the identical CDR3. The genes are TRBV13 and TRBJ2-1, with D possibly being TRBD1 or TRBD2 (5 bases each). Germline CDR1 PRHDT, CDR2 FYEKMQ (reference sequence). CDR3 length equals 14 residues. V dropped 6 bases and J dropped 4 bases, with 13 bases sitting between them. DNA of the CDR3: TGTGCCAGCAGTCTCGGGGCGGGTTACAATGAGCAGTTCTTC. Its protein is CASSLGAGYNEQFF.

As for this clone: Other DNA sequences of this sample code for an identical CDR3. The V call is TRBV15, the J call TRBJ2-2; 11 nucleotides line up with TRBD1. Germline V gene data show CDR1 as LNHNV and CDR2 as YYDKDF (reference sequence). The CDR3 totals 15 residues. V shed 3 bases, J shed 4 bases, and the junction held 1 base outside the gene matches. The CDR3: CATSRDRGRTGELFF. In DNA form, the CDR3 reads TGTGCCACCAGCAGGGACAGGGGGCGCACCGGGGAGCTGTTTTTT.

CDR3 DNA: TGTGCCAGCAGCGTAGGGCCTAGCGGAAATGTTTACGAGCAGTACTTC. This sequence encodes CASSVGPSGNVYEQYF. This chain links TRBV9 with TRBJ2-7, with 7 nucleotides matching TRBD2. J lost 4 bases, V lost 0 bases, and 10 bases had no gene match. Germline V gene data show CDR1 as SGDLS and CDR2 as YYNGEE. The CDR3 spans 16 residues. Full variable domain (outside the CDR3, taken from reference TRBV9 and TRBJ2-7): DSGVTQTPKHLITATGQRVTLRCSPRSGDLSVYWYQQSLDQGLQFLIQYYNGEERAKGNILERFSAQQFPDLHSELNLSSLELGDSALYFCASSVGPSGNVYEQYFGPGTRLTVT.

The chain has TRBV28 and TRBJ1-5; no clear D. V lost 5 bases, J lost 0 bases, and 14 bases lay in between. Germline lookup yields CDR1 MDHEN and CDR2 SYDVKM. The CDR3 runs to 16 residues. CDR3 DNA: TGTGCCAGCAGTCGGGTTAGGGAGATTAGCAATCAGCCCCAGCATTTT. Translation gives CASSRVREISNQPQHF.

The chain has TRBV29-1 and TRBJ2-1, with 9 bases that match TRBD1. Germline V gives CDR1 SQVTM, CDR2 ANQGSEA. This CDR3 contains 18 residues. Germline trimming cut 2 bases from V and 7 bases from J; bases unmatched to any gene: 18. CDR3 coding DNA: TGCAGCGTTGAAACGGGAGCCGGGACAGGGAGGAAGGTAAATGAGCAGTTCTTC. Translated: CSVETGAGTGRKVNEQFF.

This chain uses TRBV19 with TRBJ2-1; the D is unclear. This CDR3 contains 11 residues. CDR1 is LNHDA and CDR2 is SQIVND in the germline V gene (reference sequence). Trimming removed 8 bases at V and 6 bases at J, with 8 bases between. The CDR3 DNA reads TGTGCCAGTGGCTGGGGCAATGAGCAGTTCTTC. Translating gives CASGWGNEQFF.

This chain uses TRBV19 with TRBJ2-7; D not certain. The V gene's germline CDR1 is LNHDA and CDR2 SQIVND (reference sequence). The CDR3 is 15 residues long. V lost 3 bases and J 2 bases, leaving 14 bases between the germline ends. CDR3 protein: CASSIFALGAYEQYF. The CDR3 DNA follows: TGTGCCAGTAGTATTTTTGCTTTAGGAGCCTACGAGCAGTACTTC.

A word on this clone: Distinct nucleotide sequences in the sample also encode this CDR3. The chain joins TRBV6-5 to TRBJ2-6; unclear D gene. Germline-derived CDR1 and CDR2 are MNHEY and SVGAGI. V lost 3 bases and J lost 1, with 7 bases in between. CDR3 size: 15 residues. The CDR3: CASSYSGSGANVLTF. The CDR3 DNA follows: TGTGCCAGCAGTTATTCTGGTTCTGGGGCCAACGTCCTGACTTTC.

This clone was seen only once. This chain uses TRBV14 with TRBJ2-7, with 8 positions matching TRBD1. The germline gives CDR1 SGHDN, CDR2 FVKESK. The V segment lost 0 bases and the J segment 2 bases; nucleotides outside the gene matches: 12. The CDR3 length is 18 residues. The CDR3 DNA sequence: TGTGCCAGCAGCCAAGAGATGTATTCGCAGACAGGGGCCTACGAGCAGTACTTC. Protein product: CASSQEMYSQTGAYEQYF.

A remark on this clone: The same CDR3 also results from other DNA sequences found in this sample. The chain carries TRBV6-5 and TRBJ2-2; D not certain. Germline values: CDR1 MNHEY, CDR2 SVGAGI. CDR3 length equals 14 residues. Trimming removed 0 bases from V and 3 bases from J, with 5 bases in between. CDR3 in amino acids: CASSYSTDTGELFF. In nucleotides, the CDR3 is TGTGCCAGCAGTTACTCAACGGACACCGGGGAGCTGTTTTTT.

This clone was detected once. The chain combines TRBV27 with TRBJ2-2; possibly TRBD2 for D (7 bases). Trimming left V 3 bases short and J 7 bases short, with 15 bases between. CDR3 size: 15 residues. Germline V gene sequence: CDR1 MNHEY, CDR2 SMNVEV (reference sequence). The CDR3 spells CASSFSRGAGGELFF. In DNA form, the CDR3 reads TGTGCCAGCAGTTTTTCTCGGGGGGCGGGCGGGGAGCTGTTTTTT.

The chain combines TRBV2 with TRBJ1-2, with 8 bases identical to TRBD1. Germline assignment: CDR1 SNHLY and CDR2 FYNNEI. Germline trimming cut 2 bases from V and 4 bases from J; bases unmatched to any gene: 6. The CDR3 length is 15 residues. The CDR3 nucleotides read TGTGCCAGCAGTGAATCCGGGGACAGGTCCTATGGCTACACCTTC. Protein product: CASSESGDRSYGYTF.

The chain links TRBV6-6 to TRBJ2-1; D gene unclear. Trimming cost V 2 bases and J 6 bases, with 14 bases left between them. From germline, CDR1 is MNHNY and CDR2 SVGAGI (reference sequence). The CDR3 covers 15 residues. CDR3 sequence: CASSYGWGSPNEQFF. The CDR3 DNA reads TGTGCCAGCAGTTACGGGTGGGGATCCCCCAATGAGCAGTTCTTC.

The V and J genes are TRBV10-3 and TRBJ2-5; tentative D call: TRBD1 (5 bases). The germline V and J ends were trimmed by 3 bases and 9 bases, with 17 bases remaining between them. Germline V gene lookup returns CDR1 ENHRY and CDR2 SYGVKD. The CDR3 covers 14 residues. CDR3 DNA sequence: TGTGCCATCAGTGACCCGACAGAGTTTGGGGCCCAGTACTTC. Translated: CAISDPTEFGAQYF.

The chain uses TRBV28 and TRBJ1-4; TRBD1 agrees at 10 bases. The CDR3 consists of 18 residues. V was clipped by 1 base and J by 4 bases; unmatched bases: 9. Germline CDR1 is MDHEN and CDR2 is SYDVKM. The CDR3 is CASSLFSLRDRGNEKLFF. In nucleotides, the CDR3 is TGTGCCAGCAGTTTATTTTCTCTCCGGGACAGGGGTAATGAAAAACTGTTTTTT.

The rearrangement links TRBV13 to TRBJ2-3; a weak D match, TRBD2 (6 bases). Trimming removed 5 bases at V and 2 bases at J, with 14 bases between. The CDR3 is 15 amino acids. The V gene's germline CDR1 is PRHDT and CDR2 FYEKMQ (reference sequence). The CDR3 nucleotides are TGTGCCAGCAGCGAAAATCGGGACTCCACAGATACGCAGTATTTT. This gives the protein CASSENRDSTDTQYF.

CDR3 bases: TGTGCCAGCAGTTTAAGGGGACAGAACACTGAAGCTTTCTTT. Protein sequence: CASSLRGQNTEAFF. The chain is built from TRBV27 and TRBJ1-1; perhaps TRBD1 as D (6 bases). This CDR3 comprises 14 residues. The germline CDR1 and CDR2 sequences are MNHEY and SMNVEV (reference sequence). Trimming shortened V by 2 bases and J by 1 base, and 8 bases separated the two germline ends.

The chain links TRBV7-9 to TRBJ1-4, with D hard to call. Germline V gene sequence: CDR1 SEHNR, CDR2 FQNEAQ (reference sequence). This CDR3 is built from 16 residues. The germline V and J ends were trimmed by 5 bases and 4 bases, with 17 bases remaining between them. The CDR3 protein is CASSPPPGFRNEKLFF. CDR3 nucleotide sequence: TGTGCCAGCAGCCCTCCCCCCGGCTTCCGTAATGAAAAACTGTTTTTT.